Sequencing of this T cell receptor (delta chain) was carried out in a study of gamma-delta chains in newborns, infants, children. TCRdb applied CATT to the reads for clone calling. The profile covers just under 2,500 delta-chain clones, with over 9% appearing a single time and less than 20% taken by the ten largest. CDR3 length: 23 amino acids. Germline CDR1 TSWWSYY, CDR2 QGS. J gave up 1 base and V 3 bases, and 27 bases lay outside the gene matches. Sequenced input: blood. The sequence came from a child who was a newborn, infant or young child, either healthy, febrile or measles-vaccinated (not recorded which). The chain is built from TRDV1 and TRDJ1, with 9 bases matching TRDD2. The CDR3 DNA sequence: TGTGCTCTTGGGGACGCCTTCCTACGGGGGAACAATCGCTTGGATACAGCCACCGATAAACTCATCTTT. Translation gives CALGDAFLRGNNRLDTATDKLIF.